These 8 T cell receptor beta chains share one sample of origin, sequenced in a study of T cells in localized non-small cell lung cancer. TCRdb's copy holds only in-frame clones and misses some; the assay was immunoSEQ multiplex PCR. The top ten clones hold 7.6% of a sample with 5,000 or so clones, approximately 33% of them seen once. Specimen: lung tumor tissue, collected before any cancer treatment. The receptor set was obtained from a female donor of 60 years or more with stage I lung adenocarcinoma.

This sequence joins TRBV30 and TRBJ1-2; tentatively, D is TRBD1 (6 bases). The CDR3 has 11 residues. CDR1 is GTSNPN and CDR2 is SVGIG in the germline V gene (reference sequence). V lost 2 bases, J lost 8 bases, and 9 bases lay in between. The CDR3 bases are TGTGCCTGGAGTCAGGGGTGGGGCTACACCTTC. It codes for CAWSQGWGYTF.

The chain couples TRBV19 to TRBJ2-1; D is perhaps TRBD2 (6 bases). Trimming shortened V by 4 bases and J by 0 bases, and 10 bases separated the two germline ends. CDR3 length: 15 amino acids. Germline CDR1 reads LNHDA; CDR2 reads SQIVND (reference sequence). CDR3 amino acids: CASSSGESSYNEQFF. The DNA for the CDR3 is TGTGCCAGTAGTAGCGGGGAGAGCTCCTACAATGAGCAGTTCTTC.

The J gene is TRBJ1-1, the V gene TRBV19; no clear D. Trimming left V 7 bases short and J 1 base short, with 7 bases between. The CDR3 contains 12 residues. Germline CDR1 is LNHDA and CDR2 is SQIVND (reference sequence). The CDR3 protein is CASIGQNTEAFF. The CDR3 coding sequence is TGTGCCAGTATCGGCCAGAACACTGAAGCTTTCTTT.

This clone was seen a few times. The CDR3 DNA reads TGTGCCAGCAGCGAAACACAGGGCTCTAATGAAAAACTGTTTTTT. Its protein product is CASSETQGSNEKLFF. V usage is TRBV9 and J usage is TRBJ1-4; maybe TRBD1 (6 bases). The germline V gene has CDR1 SGDLS and CDR2 YYNGEE. The CDR3 length is 15 residues. The ends were cut back, 3 bases at V and 3 bases at J, with 12 bases in the middle.

This clone was counted only a few times. This sequence joins TRBV7-1 and TRBJ2-7; 9 bases match TRBD1. TRBV7-1 is labeled an ORF, and its function is uncertain. This CDR3 region has 14 residues. Unmatched junction bases numbered 7, after V lost 4 bases and J lost 6 bases. CDR3 sequence: CASSLTGGVCEQYF. CDR3 coding DNA: TGTGCCAGCAGCTTGACAGGGGGAGTGTGCGAGCAGTACTTC.

This clone turned up a few times. This chain joins TRBV19 and TRBJ1-6; the match to TRBD1 covers 7 bases. V lost 7 bases to trimming and J lost 7 bases; unmatched junction nucleotides: 10. Germline loops: CDR1 LNHDA, CDR2 SQIVND (reference sequence). CDR3 length: 15 residues. The CDR3 spells CASNRLQGTNSPLHF. The DNA of the CDR3 is TGTGCCAGTAACCGGTTACAGGGGACGAATTCACCCCTCCACTTT.

This clone was seen more than once but under ten times. The CDR3 DNA is TGTGCCAGTAGTATAGGACAGGGGTGGGATTCACCCCTCCACTTT. Residues: CASSIGQGWDSPLHF. The chain carries TRBV19 and TRBJ1-6; 8 nucleotides match TRBD1. Per germline, CDR1 LNHDA and CDR2 SQIVND (reference sequence). This CDR3 is built from 15 residues. The junction had 4 bases not matched to a gene; V was cut back by 1 base and J by 8 bases.

The gene calls are TRBV28 and TRBJ2-3; 8 positions agree with TRBD2. The germline CDR1 and CDR2 sequences are MDHEN and SYDVKM. The trim removed 7 bases at V and 1 base at J, leaving 7 bases unmatched. The CDR3 has 15 amino acids. The CDR3 loop reads CASTPGGVGTDTQYF. The DNA for the CDR3 is TGTGCCAGCACGCCCGGGGGGGTGGGCACAGATACGCAGTATTTT.